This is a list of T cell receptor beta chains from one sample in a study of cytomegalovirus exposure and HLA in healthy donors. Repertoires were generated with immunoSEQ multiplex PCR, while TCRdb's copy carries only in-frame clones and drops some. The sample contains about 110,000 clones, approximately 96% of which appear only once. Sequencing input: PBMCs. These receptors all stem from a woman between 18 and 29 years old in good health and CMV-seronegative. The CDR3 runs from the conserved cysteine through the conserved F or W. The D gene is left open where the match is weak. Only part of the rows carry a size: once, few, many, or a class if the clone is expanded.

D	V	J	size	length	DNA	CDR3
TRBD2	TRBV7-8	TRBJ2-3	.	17	TGTGCCAGCAGCTTGACTAGCGGGGGGCATCCCACAGATACGCAGTATTTT	CASSLTSGGHPTDTQYF
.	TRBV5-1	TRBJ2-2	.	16	TGCGCCAGCAGCTTGAAACAGGAAGCGAACACCGGGGAGCTGTTTTTT	CASSLKQEANTGELFF
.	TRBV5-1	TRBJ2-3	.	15	TGCGCCAGCAGCTCAGAACTAGGTGGTCCAGATACGCAGTATTTT	CASSSELGGPDTQYF
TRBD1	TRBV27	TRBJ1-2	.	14	TGTGCCAGCAGGCGACAGGGGGCTAACTATGGCTACACCTTC	CASRRQGANYGYTF
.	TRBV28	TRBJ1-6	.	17	TGTGCCAGCAGTCAATACGAAATAACAGGTTACAATTCACCCCTCCACTTT	CASSQYEITGYNSPLHF
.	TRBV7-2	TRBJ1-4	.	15	TGTGCCAGCAGCTTGGTCCCAGGTCCTAATGAAAAACTGTTTTTT	CASSLVPGPNEKLFF
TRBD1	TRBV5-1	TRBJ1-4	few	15	TGCGCCAGCAGCCGGGAGGGACAGGGTAATGAAAAACTGTTTTTT	CASSREGQGNEKLFF
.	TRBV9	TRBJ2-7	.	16	TGTGCCAGCAGCGTAGACTTCGGACAGACCTATCGGGAGCAGTACTTC	CASSVDFGQTYREQYF
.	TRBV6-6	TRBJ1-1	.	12	TGTGCCAGCAGTTACAGGGGCGCTGAAGCTTTCTTT	CASSYRGAEAFF
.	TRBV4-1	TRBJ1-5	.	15	TGCGCCAGCAGCCATCGGGACAACCCGAATCAGCCCCAGCATTTT	CASSHRDNPNQPQHF